The 22 T cell receptor beta chains in this list originate from one sample, sequenced in a study of graft-versus-host responses after intestinal transplantation. These TCRs are of unknown antigen specificity. TCRdb keeps only in-frame clones here, not all; method: immunoSEQ multiplex PCR. This repertoire shows 40,000 to 55,000 clones, approximately 95% found once; its top ten account for around 0.21%. This specimen was unstimulated CD8+ T cells sorted from spleen or lymph node cells, taken before transplant. The receptors here all came from a human donor who was the organ donor for an intestinal transplant.

The V call is TRBV11-2, the J call TRBJ2-7, with a tentative D call TRBD1 (6 bases). The germline V and J ends were trimmed by 0 bases and 2 bases, with 11 bases remaining between them. Germline V gene sequence: CDR1 SGHAT, CDR2 FQNNGV. The CDR3 is 15 amino acids. CDR3 sequence: CASSLDQGSAYEQYF. The DNA of the CDR3 is TGTGCCAGCAGCTTAGATCAGGGGAGCGCCTACGAGCAGTACTTC.

The chain couples TRBV4-2 to TRBJ2-1, with 7 bases aligning to TRBD1. The CDR3 is 14 amino acids. The germline V gene has CDR1 LGHNA and CDR2 YNFKEQ. V was clipped by 0 bases and J by 7 bases; unmatched bases: 3. In DNA form, the CDR3 reads TGTGCCAGCAGCCAAGAGAACAGGGGAAATGAGCAGTTCTTC. The encoded protein is CASSQENRGNEQFF.

The chain combines TRBV18 with TRBJ1-3, with D maybe TRBD1 (5 bases). The CDR3 covers 17 residues. CDR1 is KGHSH and CDR2 is LQKENI in the germline V gene. Trimming shortened V by 1 base and J by 0 bases, and 13 bases separated the two germline ends. In nucleotides, the CDR3 is TGTGCCAGCTCACCACTTAGGGACGGACACTCTGGAAACACCATATATTTT. Its translation: CASSPLRDGHSGNTIYF.

This CDR3 is CASSSPTGGRRNGYTF. The CDR3 DNA reads TGTGCCAGCAGCTCTCCAACAGGGGGCAGGCGTAATGGCTACACCTTC. The rearrangement uses TRBV12-1 and TRBJ1-2; the D segment call TRBD1 is taken from the table without a DNA check. TRBV12-1 is assigned pseudogene status. CDR3 length: 16 residues.

CDR3 bases: TGTGCCAGCAGGCAAACACCGAACACTGAAGCTTTCTTT. It is translated as CASRQTPNTEAFF. The chain recombines TRBV7-7 with TRBJ1-1; D remains ambiguous. Trimming removed 6 bases from V and 1 base from J, with 9 bases in between. Looked up from germline, CDR1 is SSHAT and CDR2 is FNYEAQ (reference sequence). CDR3 length: 13 amino acids.

CDR3 in DNA: TGTGCCAGCAGCACCCCCGGGACAGGGCCCGATACGCAGTATTTT. It encodes CASSTPGTGPDTQYF. V gene TRBV13 combines with J gene TRBJ2-3; 9 nucleotides agree with TRBD1. Per germline, CDR1 PRHDT and CDR2 FYEKMQ (reference sequence). The CDR3 is made up of 15 amino acids. The trim removed 5 bases at V and 6 bases at J, leaving 9 bases unmatched.

The chain has TRBV16 and TRBJ1-3; the D is unclear. The V end was cut by 0 bases, the J end by 0 bases, with 3 bases between. The CDR3 length is 14 residues. Germline lookup yields CDR1 KGHSY and CDR2 FQNENV. In DNA form, the CDR3 reads TGTGCCAGCAGCCAATCGGGCTCTGGAAACACCATATATTTT. Translating it yields CASSQSGSGNTIYF.

The chain has TRBV27 and TRBJ2-1, with D unclear. In germline, CDR1 is MNHEY, CDR2 SMNVEV (reference sequence). V lost 2 bases to trimming and J lost 8 bases, with 13 bases between them. CDR3 size: 14 residues. The CDR3 sequence is CASSLGPLADEQFF. CDR3 in DNA: TGTGCCAGCAGTTTAGGGCCCTTGGCGGATGAGCAGTTCTTC.

This chain links TRBV19 with TRBJ2-1; 16 bases are shared with TRBD2. The CDR3 loop spans 18 amino acids. Germline V gene data show CDR1 as LNHDA and CDR2 as SQIVND (reference sequence). The junction had 12 bases not matched to a gene; V was cut back by 11 bases and J by 2 bases. CDR3 residues: CAASSGTSGGAPYNEQFF. Here the CDR3 DNA reads TGTGCCGCCTCCTCCGGGACTAGCGGGGGGGCCCCCTACAATGAGCAGTTCTTC.

The chain uses TRBV9 and TRBJ2-7; no reliable D call. Germline V lookup: CDR1 SGDLS, CDR2 YYNGEE. The CDR3 length is 13 residues. The V gene lost 3 bases and the J gene lost 3 bases, with 10 bases spanning the gap. The chain's CDR3 is CASSEAADYEQYF. The CDR3, as DNA: TGTGCCAGCAGCGAGGCAGCTGACTACGAGCAGTACTTC.

The rearrangement links TRBV2 to TRBJ2-5, with TRBD2 as a possible D gene (6 bases). V lost 8 bases and J lost 0, with 10 bases in between. Germline CDR1 reads SNHLY; CDR2 reads FYNNEI. This CDR3 region has 13 residues. The DNA for the CDR3 is TGTGCCAGCGTACTAGCCAACCAAGAGACCCAGTACTTC. This gives the protein CASVLANQETQYF. Using reference TRBV2 and TRBJ2-5 for the parts outside the CDR3, the full variable domain is EPEVTQTPSHQVTQMGQEVILRCVPISNHLYFYWYRQILGQKVEFLVSFYNNEISEKSEIFDDQFSVERPDGSNFTLKIRSTKLEDSAMYFCASVLANQETQYFGPGTRLLVL.

The rearrangement uses TRBV30 and TRBJ1-6; perhaps TRBD1 as D (5 bases). Trimming cost V 8 bases and J 7 bases, with 15 bases left between them. Germline CDR1 is GTSNPN and CDR2 is SVGIG (reference sequence). The CDR3 length is 13 residues. The chain's CDR3 is CALSGARNSPLHF. The CDR3 DNA reads TGTGCCCTTTCCGGGGCACGCAATTCACCCCTCCACTTT.

This clone was counted a few times. The V and J genes are TRBV19 and TRBJ2-7, with TRBD1 matching over 9 bases. J lost 3 bases, V lost 6 bases, and 9 bases had no gene match. The germline CDR1 and CDR2 sequences are LNHDA and SQIVND (reference sequence). The CDR3 extends over 15 amino acids. CDR3 protein: CASSPRDRDFYEQYF. DNA for the CDR3: TGTGCCAGTAGCCCCCGGGACAGGGATTTCTACGAGCAGTACTTC.

V is TRBV6-1 and J is TRBJ2-7; a possible D gene is TRBD1 (5 bases). V lost 3 bases to trimming and J lost 3 bases, with 18 bases between them. The V gene's germline CDR1 is MNHNS and CDR2 SASEGT. This CDR3 is built from 16 residues. CDR3 residues: CASSDVLWQGYYEQYF. The CDR3 DNA is TGTGCCAGCAGTGACGTGTTGTGGCAGGGATACTACGAGCAGTACTTC.

This chain uses TRBV4-1 with TRBJ2-5; 9 bases fit TRBD2. Losses at the gene ends were 1 base for V and 4 bases for J; bases not matched to a gene: 4. CDR1 and CDR2 from the germline V gene are MGHRA and YSYEKL. CDR3 length equals 15 residues. The CDR3 DNA reads TGCGCCAGCAGCCAAGTTGCGGGGGGGGGAGAGACCCAGTACTTC. As protein: CASSQVAGGGETQYF.

The chain carries TRBV9 and TRBJ2-1, with 9 bases that match TRBD2. CDR3 length: 17 residues. The germline V gene encodes CDR1 SGDLS and CDR2 YYNGEE. V shed 3 bases and J 3 bases; nucleotides not matched to a gene: 10. CDR3 protein: CASSAGGAGGFYNEQFF. DNA for the CDR3: TGTGCCAGCAGCGCCGGAGGAGCGGGGGGATTCTACAATGAGCAGTTCTTC.

This rearrangement joins TRBV28 to TRBJ1-1; D is possibly TRBD1 (5 bases). This CDR3 is 16 amino acids long. Per the germline V gene, CDR1 is MDHEN and CDR2 is SYDVKM. V was trimmed by 3 bases and J by 5 bases, leaving 19 bases between them. The CDR3 reads CASSFGVRERGTEAFF. The DNA for the CDR3 is TGTGCCAGCAGTTTCGGCGTCAGGGAGCGAGGGACTGAAGCTTTCTTT.

The chain employs TRBV6-5 and TRBJ2-5; D uncertain. Trimming removed 0 bases at V and 5 bases at J, with 10 bases between. Germline V gene data show CDR1 as MNHEY and CDR2 as SVGAGI. The CDR3 is 14 residues long. CDR3 sequence (DNA): TGTGCCAGCAGTTACTCACTACCTTCGGAGACCCAGTACTTC. This gives the protein CASSYSLPSETQYF.

The gene calls are TRBV19 and TRBJ1-5; D gene unclear. The germline gives CDR1 LNHDA, CDR2 SQIVND (reference sequence). V was trimmed by 0 bases and J by 4 bases, leaving 10 bases between them. The CDR3 length is 15 residues. The CDR3, as DNA: TGTGCCAGTAGTATAGAGGCGGCAGGAAATCAGCCCCAGCATTTT. Translated: CASSIEAAGNQPQHF.

The chain carries TRBV9 and TRBJ1-3; 11 nucleotides match TRBD1. Germline loops: CDR1 SGDLS, CDR2 YYNGEE. V lost 0 bases to trimming and J lost 2 bases; unmatched junction nucleotides: 1. The length of the CDR3 is 16 residues. This CDR3 is CASSVGTGGPGNTIYF. The CDR3 DNA follows: TGTGCCAGCAGCGTAGGGACAGGGGGCCCTGGAAACACCATATATTTT.

The V call is TRBV2, the J call TRBJ2-1, with TRBD2 matching 7 bases. The germline V gene has CDR1 SNHLY and CDR2 FYNNEI. J gave up 5 bases and V 5 bases, and 6 bases lay outside the gene matches. This CDR3 has 14 amino acids. CDR3 region: CASSRYGGNNEQFF. The CDR3 nucleotides read TGTGCCAGCAGTCGTTACGGGGGGAACAATGAGCAGTTCTTC.

V and J are TRBV5-3 and TRBJ1-5; D may be TRBD1 (5 bases). TRBV5-3 is designated an ORF whose function remains uncertain. The CDR3 spans 15 residues. V lost 0 bases and J lost 2, with 9 bases in between. CDR3 sequence (DNA): TGTGCCAGAAGCTTGGCAGGGCTCGGCAATCAGCCCCAGCATTTT. Its translation is CARSLAGLGNQPQHF.